Listed below are T cell receptor beta chains from one sample, sequenced in a study of shared clonotypes between healthy human individuals. Method: immunoSEQ multiplex PCR; TCRdb's copy keeps in-frame clones and lacks some. The sample lists around 95,000 clones; about 68% were seen once. Material: memory CD8+ T cells sorted from blood. The source of these receptors is a man under 40 in good health. CDR3s leave out the opening cysteine and the closing phenylalanine or tryptophan. For some rows the clone size is stated as once, few or many, or as a class when expanded; others skip it.

clone_size cdr3_length v_call cdr3_aa
- 14 TRBV7-9 ASSLARASDTDTQY
few 15 TRBV5-6 ASSTGTGFATNEKLF
- 17 TRBV4-1 ASSQAAGTSGSNTGELF
few 12 TRBV7-3 ASSLTGVMGELF
- 12 TRBV6-6 ASSPGTGGNEQF
- 12 TRBV5-1 ASSLQGREETQY
- 11 TRBV11-2 ASSLGRYNEQF
many 13 TRBV15 ATQPDRGGFYEQY
few 13 TRBV27 ASSLRDRPYNEQF
once 12 TRBV28 ASSPGGTGNTIY
- 12 TRBV9 ASSVGSGGLEQY
- 13 TRBV5-1 ASSLEGASTDTQY
- 12 TRBV4-1 ASSQTTGANVLT
- 9 TRBV29-1 SVVGTDTQY
- 14 TRBV4-1 ASSQESVLGDTEAF
- 12 TRBV6-1 AITTSGTYNEQF
- 15 TRBV9 ASSVDPGTGVQETQY
once 12 TRBV6-1 ASSSRGLIYEQY
- 12 TRBV25-1 ASSEPQGHQPQH
- 13 TRBV7-8 ASSSTTGGGYGYT
few 10 TRBV7-2 ASSFLGDTQY
- 11 TRBV28 ATETATNEKLF
once 11 TRBV21-1 ASSNTGAGTQY
- 19 TRBV6-9 ASSYPSGRAGGRTKDYEQY
- 14 TRBV7-8 ASSLLPGLAGGEQY
few 11 TRBV28 ASSPSTLWEQF
few 10 TRBV2 ASNPGSYGYT
once 13 TRBV27 ASSPFTGGLETQY
- 11 TRBV27 ASRGGTNTEAF
- 14 TRBV7-2 ASSLLSGRRTGELF
- 14 TRBV7-9 ASSLVGQGGTGELF
once 13 TRBV27 ASSLSILSYNEQF
- 13 TRBV15 ATSRDREGHEKLF
- 12 TRBV9 ASSVEGISDTQY
once 14 TRBV5-1 ASSSGTGGLGEKLF
- 13 TRBV5-6 ASSWGTGRTGELF
once 12 TRBV6-1 ASSETPETDTQY
- 14 TRBV25-1 ASSSPPGLAVDTQY
- 10 TRBV18 ASSPEIDTQY
- 15 TRBV29-1 SVRGGLAGGNLYEQY
- 12 TRBV7-9 ASSFRNRNTEAF
- 10 TRBV18 ASSPGQTGYT
- 14 TRBV7-9 ASGLVGQGGTGELF
- 15 TRBV18 ASSLQLSGRSNNEQF
- 14 TRBV6-4 ASSPLGEGSYNEQF
- 11 TRBV6-4 ASSDTSTDTQY
few 10 TRBV6-6 ASSYSQTEAF
- 14 TRBV7-9 ASSPGLAGDTDTQY
- 12 TRBV7-9 ASSLDGDNTEAF
- 11 TRBV10-2 ASSLDTGYEQY
- 12 TRBV7-6 ASSSTQGVHEAF
- 12 TRBV5-6 ASSWDFSTDTQY
many 12 TRBV6-4 ASTSQANTGELF
- 18 TRBV4-3 ASSQDLWTGGDSGANVLT
- 12 TRBV19 ASSIGRASYEQY
- 11 TRBV6-5 ASSYSEGGAQH
once 14 TRBV7-9 ASSPRDGPSTDTQY
few 12 TRBV5-1 ASSLTGGEDEQY